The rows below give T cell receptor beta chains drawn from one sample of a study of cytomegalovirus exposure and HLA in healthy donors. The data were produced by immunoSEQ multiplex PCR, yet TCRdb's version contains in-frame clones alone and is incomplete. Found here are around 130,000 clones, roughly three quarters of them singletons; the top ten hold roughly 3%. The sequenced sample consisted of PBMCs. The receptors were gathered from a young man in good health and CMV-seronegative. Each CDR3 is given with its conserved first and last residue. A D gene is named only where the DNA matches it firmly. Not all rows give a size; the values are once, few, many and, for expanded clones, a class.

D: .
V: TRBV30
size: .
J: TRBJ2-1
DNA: TGTGCCTGGGGACGGAAGGGGGAGCAGTTCTTC
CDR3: CAWGRKGEQFF

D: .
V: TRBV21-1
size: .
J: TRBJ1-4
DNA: TGTGCCAGCAGGACAGGGGGCGATTGTGAAAAACTGTTTTTT
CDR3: CASRTGGDCEKLFF

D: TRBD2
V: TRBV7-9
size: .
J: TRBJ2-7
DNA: TGTGCCAGCAGCCCCGAGGTAGCGGGAGGGCCAGTATACGAGCAGTACTTC
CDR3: CASSPEVAGGPVYEQYF

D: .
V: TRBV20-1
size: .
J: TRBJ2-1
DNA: TGCAGTGCTCCAGAAGATGAGCAGTTCTTC
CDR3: CSAPEDEQFF

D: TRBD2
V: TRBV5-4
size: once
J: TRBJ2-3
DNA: TGTGCCAGCAGCCCGGCAGCGGGGGTTAGCACAGATACGCAGTATTTT
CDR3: CASSPAAGVSTDTQYF

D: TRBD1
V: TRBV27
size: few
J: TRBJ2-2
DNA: TGTGCCAGCAGTCAGCGGACAGGGTTTACCGGGGAGCTGTTTTTT
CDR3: CASSQRTGFTGELFF

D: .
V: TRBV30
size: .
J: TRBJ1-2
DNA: TGTGCCTGGACCCGGGGGAAGTATGGCTACACCTTC
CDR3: CAWTRGKYGYTF

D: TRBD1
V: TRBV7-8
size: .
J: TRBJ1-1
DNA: TGTGCCAGCAGCTTACCGACAGGGGGCTCCGTGATGAACACTGAAGCTTTCTTT
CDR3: CASSLPTGGSVMNTEAFF

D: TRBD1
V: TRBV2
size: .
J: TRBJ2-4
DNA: TGTGCCAGCAGAGGGACAGACCTAGCCAAAAACATTCAGTACTTC
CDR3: CASRGTDLAKNIQYF

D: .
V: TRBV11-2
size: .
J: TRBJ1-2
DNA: TGTGCCAGCAGACCAGAGGGATCGGTACGGATCTATGGCTACACCTTC
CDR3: CASRPEGSVRIYGYTF

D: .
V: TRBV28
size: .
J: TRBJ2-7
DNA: TGTGCCAGCAGTGACACCCCGGGACAGCGGGCACTTGGCGAGCAGTACTTC
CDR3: CASSDTPGQRALGEQYF

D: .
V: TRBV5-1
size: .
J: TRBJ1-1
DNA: TGCGCCAGCAGCGGAGCGGACTCCCCCCCTGGGGCTGAAGCTTTCTTT
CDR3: CASSGADSPPGAEAFF

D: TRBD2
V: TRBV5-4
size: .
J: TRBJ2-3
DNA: TGTGCCAGCAGCCCGCGGACTAGCGGCACAGATACGCAGTATTTT
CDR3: CASSPRTSGTDTQYF

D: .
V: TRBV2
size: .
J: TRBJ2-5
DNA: TGTGCCAGTTCCAGCGGGCCGGGGACCCAGTACTTC
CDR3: CASSSGPGTQYF

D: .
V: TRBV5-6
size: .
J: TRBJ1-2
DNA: TGTGCCAGCAGCTTTTTGGGGGGGTCCTATGGCTACACCTTC
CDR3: CASSFLGGSYGYTF

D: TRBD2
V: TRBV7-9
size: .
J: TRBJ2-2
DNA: TGTGCCAGCAGCAACGGGGGGGCGGTCACCGGGGAGCTGTTTTTT
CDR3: CASSNGGAVTGELFF

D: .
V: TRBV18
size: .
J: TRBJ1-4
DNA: TGTGCCAGCTCAGAACAGGGAACTAATGAAAAACTGTTTTTT
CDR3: CASSEQGTNEKLFF

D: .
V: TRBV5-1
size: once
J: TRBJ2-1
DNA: TGCGCCAGCAGCTTGGAGGTAGGGGTGGCTGAGCAGTTCTTC
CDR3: CASSLEVGVAEQFF

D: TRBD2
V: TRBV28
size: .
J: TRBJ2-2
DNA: TGTGCCAGCAGTACGCGGACTAGCGGGAGGGTTCGGCTCGGGGAGCTGTTTTTT
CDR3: CASSTRTSGRVRLGELFF

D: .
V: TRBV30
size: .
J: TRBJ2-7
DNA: TGTGCCTGGAGTGGACTAGCCTACGAGCAGTACTTC
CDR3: CAWSGLAYEQYF

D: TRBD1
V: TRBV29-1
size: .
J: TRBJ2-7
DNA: TGCAGCGTTGAAGAGACCGGGACAGCATACGAGCAGTACTTC
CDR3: CSVEETGTAYEQYF

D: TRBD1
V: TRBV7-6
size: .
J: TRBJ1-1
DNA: TGTGCCAGCAGCTTAGGCAGGGGGCCGGGCACTGAAGCTTTCTTT
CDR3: CASSLGRGPGTEAFF

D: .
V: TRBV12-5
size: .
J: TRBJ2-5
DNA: TGTGCTAGTGGTTTAGGTAGGGGGTGGCTCCAAGAGACCCAGTACTTC
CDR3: CASGLGRGWLQETQYF

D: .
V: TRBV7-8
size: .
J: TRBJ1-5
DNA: TGTGCCAGCAGCTTAGCAGGGGTCGTCAATCAGCCCCAGCATTTT
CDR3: CASSLAGVVNQPQHF

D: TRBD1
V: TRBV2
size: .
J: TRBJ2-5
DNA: TGTGCCAGCCTCGAACACGCAGGGGGATCCGTTGAGACCCAGTACTTC
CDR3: CASLEHAGGSVETQYF

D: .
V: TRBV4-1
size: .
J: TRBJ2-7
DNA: TGCGCCAGCAGCCAAGGAATTAGCGCTTTCGGCGAGCAGTACTTC
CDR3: CASSQGISAFGEQYF

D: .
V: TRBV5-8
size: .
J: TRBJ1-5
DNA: TGTGCCAGCAGCTTGGACAGAAATCAGCCCCAGCATTTT
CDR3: CASSLDRNQPQHF

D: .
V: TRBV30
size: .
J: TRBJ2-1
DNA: TGTGCCTGGAGTATATTCTGGGAGGATGAGCAGTTCTTC
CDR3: CAWSIFWEDEQFF

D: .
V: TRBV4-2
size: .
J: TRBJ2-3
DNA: TGTGCCAGCAGCCAAGATGCCGGGACTTTGCCCCCCAACACAGATAAGAAGTATTTT
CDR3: CASSQDAGTLPPNTDKKYF

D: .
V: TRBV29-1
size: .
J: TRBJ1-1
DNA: TGCAGCGTCGCCCCGGCGGGGGCGAACACTGAAGCTTTCTTT
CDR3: CSVAPAGANTEAFF

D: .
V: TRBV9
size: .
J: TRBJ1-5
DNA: TGTGCCAGCAGCGCCACGGGGGACAATCAGCCCCAGCATTTT
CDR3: CASSATGDNQPQHF

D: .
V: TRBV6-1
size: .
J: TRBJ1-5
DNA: TGTGCCAGCAGCCATCAACCGGATCAGCCCCAGCATTTT
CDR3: CASSHQPDQPQHF

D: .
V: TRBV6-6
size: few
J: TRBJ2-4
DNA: TGTGCCAGCAGTGGAGGGAACTTAGCCAAAAACATTCAGTACTTC
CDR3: CASSGGNLAKNIQYF

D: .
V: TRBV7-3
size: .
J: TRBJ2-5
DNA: TGTGCCAGCAGCTTAGGTAGCGGCCAGTCGGGGACCCAGTACTTC
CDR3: CASSLGSGQSGTQYF

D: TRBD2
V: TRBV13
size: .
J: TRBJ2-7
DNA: TGTGCCAGCAGCCCGCCCGGGGCGGGGGGCGAGCAGTACTTC
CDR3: CASSPPGAGGEQYF

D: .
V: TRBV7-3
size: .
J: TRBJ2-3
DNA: TGTGCCAGCAGCAAGGGGTATGCAGATACGCAGTATTTT
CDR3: CASSKGYADTQYF

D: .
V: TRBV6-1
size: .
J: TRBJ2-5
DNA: TGTGCCAGCCTACGGGAGTCCCCACGGGAGACCCAGTACTTC
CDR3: CASLRESPRETQYF

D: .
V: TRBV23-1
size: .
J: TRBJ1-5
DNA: TGCGCCAGCAGTCAATCACGCGGCTGGCTGGGGCCCCAGCATTTT
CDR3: CASSQSRGWLGPQHF

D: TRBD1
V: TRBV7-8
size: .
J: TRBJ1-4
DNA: TGTGCCACATCCCGGGACAGGGTTGAAAAACTGTTTTTT
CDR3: CATSRDRVEKLFF

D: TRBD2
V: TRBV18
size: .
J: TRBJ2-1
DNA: TGTGCCAGCTCGCCACTAGCGGGGCCTTACAATGAGCAGTTCTTC
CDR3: CASSPLAGPYNEQFF

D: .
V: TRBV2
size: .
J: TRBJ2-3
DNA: TGTGCCAGCAGGTCACAAGCGGCCGCAGATACGCAGTATTTT
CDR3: CASRSQAAADTQYF

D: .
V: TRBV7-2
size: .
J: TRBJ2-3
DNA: TGTGCCAGCAGCTTAGACGGTAGCCAGACAGATACGCAGTATTTT
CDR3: CASSLDGSQTDTQYF

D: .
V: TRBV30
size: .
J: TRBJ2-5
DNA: TGTGCCTGGACCCCGGGTGGCGAGACCCAGTACTTC
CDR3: CAWTPGGETQYF